This passage covers 24 T cell receptor beta chains from one sample sequenced in a study of shared clonotypes between healthy human individuals. Profiled with immunoSEQ multiplex PCR; TCRdb holds only in-frame clones, not every one. The sample consists of about 1.1 million clones, 75% to 80% of them appearing once. The sample comprised memory CD4+ T cells from PBMCs. The subset denotes: CD45RA-negative fraction. Receptors originate from a man aged 18 to 35 in good health. Some clones in this sample may be carry-over from other donors' samples.

The table lists this clone with a count of one. The chain joins TRBV2 to TRBJ2-1; perhaps TRBD1 as D (5 bases). This CDR3 has 16 residues. V lost 3 bases, J lost 7 bases, and 19 bases lay in between. In germline, CDR1 is SNHLY, CDR2 FYNNEI. The CDR3 nucleotides read TGTGCCAGCAGTGAGGGGCGGCTCACTGGGAAGAATGAGCAGTTCTTC. Translating gives CASSEGRLTGKNEQFF.

The chain recombines TRBV5-4 with TRBJ1-2, with D perhaps TRBD1 (6 bases). The CDR3 covers 13 residues. Germline assignment: CDR1 SGHNT and CDR2 YYREEE (reference sequence). The ends were cut back, 3 bases at V and 2 bases at J, with 8 bases in the middle. DNA of the CDR3: TGTGCCAGCAGCTCCGGACAGAACTATGGCTACACCTTC. Translating gives CASSSGQNYGYTF.

The V call is TRBV7-2, the J call TRBJ2-7; 14 bases fit TRBD2. Unmatched junction bases numbered 3, after V lost 5 bases and J lost 3 bases. The CDR3 totals 15 residues. Germline loops: CDR1 SGHTA, CDR2 FQGNSA. Written as DNA, the CDR3 is TGTGCCAGCAGCGAAGGGACTAGCGGGAGCTACGAGCAGTACTTC. This codes for CASSEGTSGSYEQYF.

This sequence joins TRBV6-1 and TRBJ2-5; D gene uncertain. The CDR3 length is 14 residues. Between the trimmed V and J ends, which lost 6 bases and 0 bases, there was a span of 11 bases. Germline V gene lookup returns CDR1 MNHNS and CDR2 SASEGT. The CDR3 reads CASRDGWYQETQYF. Written as DNA, the CDR3 is TGTGCCAGCAGGGACGGTTGGTACCAAGAGACCCAGTACTTC.

This clone occurred many times. The chain combines TRBV12-5 with TRBJ1-2, with unresolved D. The CDR3 has 11 amino acids. Germline V gene data show CDR1 as LGHNT and CDR2 as FRNRAP. V lost 4 bases to trimming and J lost 6 bases, with 6 bases between them. The CDR3 DNA reads as TGTGCTAGTGGTTCCCCAAATGGCTACACCTTC. As protein: CASGSPNGYTF.

DNA for the CDR3: TGTGCCAGCAGCGGAAGGACAGGGGCAGGGGGGGAGACCCAGTACTTC. It yields the protein CASSGRTGAGGETQYF. This chain connects TRBV2 to TRBJ2-5, with 9 bases lining up with TRBD1. The CDR3 is made up of 16 amino acids. Germline V gene lookup returns CDR1 SNHLY and CDR2 FYNNEI. V was pared by 6 bases and J by 5 bases, with 13 bases of the junction left unmatched. The full variable domain, its missing parts supplied by reference TRBV2 and TRBJ2-5, is EPEVTQTPSHQVTQMGQEVILRCVPISNHLYFYWYRQILGQKVEFLVSFYNNEISEKSEIFDDQFSVERPDGSNFTLKIRSTKLEDSAMYFCASSGRTGAGGETQYFGPGTRLLVL.

The chain is built from TRBV2 and TRBJ2-2, with no clear D. Germline lookup yields CDR1 SNHLY and CDR2 FYNNEI. Deletions cut 8 bases from V and 9 bases from J, with 10 bases between. The CDR3 has 11 amino acids. The CDR3 nucleotides are TGTGCCAGCCGTGGGGTCCGGGAGCTGTTTTTT. Translated, it gives CASRGVRELFF.

The chain is built from TRBV5-6 and TRBJ2-5; TRBD1 matches at 7 bases. Germline loops: CDR1 SGHDT, CDR2 YYEEEE. This CDR3 region has 15 residues. Trimming took 4 bases from V and 1 from J; bases not matched to a gene: 7. In DNA form, the CDR3 reads TGTGCCAGCAGCACATTGAGGGGGCTCCAAGAGACCCAGTACTTC. As protein: CASSTLRGLQETQYF. The full variable domain, rest sourced from reference TRBV5-6 and TRBJ2-5, is DAGVTQSPTHLIKTRGQQVTLRCSPKSGHDTVSWYQQALGQGPQFIFQYYEEEERQRGNFPDRFSGHQFPNYSSELNVNALLLGDSALYLCASSTLRGLQETQYFGPGTRLLVL.

This chain joins TRBV2 and TRBJ2-1; 9 nucleotides align to TRBD2. Germline V CDR1 and CDR2: SNHLY, FYNNEI. This CDR3 has 15 residues. The trim removed 1 base at V and 14 bases at J, leaving 12 bases unmatched. CDR3 DNA: TGTGCCAGCAGTGAAGGTCGACTAGCGGAGCAAGCAGAGTTCTTC. Protein sequence: CASSEGRLAEQAEFF.

A remark on this clone: A much more abundant neighbour one base away suggests this may be a read error. V gene TRBV9 combines with J gene TRBJ1-4; 9 bases fit TRBD1. In germline, CDR1 is SGDLS, CDR2 YYNGEE. The CDR3 is 17 residues long. CDR3 DNA: TGTGCCGGCAGCGCTAGAGGACAGGGGCTAAAAAGTGAAAAACTGTTTTTT. It translates to CAGSARGQGLKSEKLFF.

The chain combines TRBV30 with TRBJ1-3; unclear D gene. V gave up 5 bases and J gave up 0 bases, with 8 bases separating them. CDR1 is GTSNPN and CDR2 is SVGIG in the germline V gene (reference sequence). The CDR3 length is 13 residues. CDR3 nucleotide sequence: TGTGCCTGGGGTGGTCCCTCTGGAAACACCATATATTTT. It yields the protein CAWGGPSGNTIYF.

This clone occurred once. V is TRBV9 and J is TRBJ1-5; 8 nucleotides agree with TRBD1. Germline values: CDR1 SGDLS, CDR2 YYNGEE. J lost 5 bases, V lost 4 bases, and 5 bases had no gene match. CDR3 length: 14 amino acids. For the CDR3, the DNA is TGTGCCAGCAGCCAGACAGGGGTTTATCAGCCCCAGCATTTT. This codes for CASSQTGVYQPQHF.

The chain has TRBV15 and TRBJ1-1; no firm D call. CDR3 length equals 15 residues. CDR1 is LNHNV and CDR2 is YYDKDF in the germline V gene (reference sequence). The germline V and J ends were trimmed by 1 base and 1 base, with 10 bases remaining between them. The CDR3 DNA sequence: TGTGCCACCAGCAGAGCGTTGAACTCGAACACTGAAGCTTTCTTT. Translation gives CATSRALNSNTEAFF.

The V gene is TRBV5-1, the J gene TRBJ2-2, with D perhaps given as TRBD1 or TRBD2 (5 bases each). Trimming stripped 3 bases from V and 2 bases from J, with 11 bases between. The length of the CDR3 is 15 residues. Germline V gene data show CDR1 as SGHRS and CDR2 as YFSETQ. This CDR3 reads CASSSIGGNTGELFF. The CDR3, as DNA: TGCGCCAGCAGCTCCATTGGGGGAAACACCGGGGAGCTGTTTTTT.

The chain employs TRBV5-1 and TRBJ2-1, with no clear D. The CDR3 covers 15 residues. Germline V gene sequence: CDR1 SGHRS, CDR2 YFSETQ. Trimming took off 4 bases at V and 6 bases at J, with 17 bases between the two ends. The CDR3 DNA follows: TGCGCCAGCAGCCCAACCCTTGGGCTTTCCAATGAGCAGTTCTTC. It encodes CASSPTLGLSNEQFF.

The genes are TRBV4-2 and TRBJ1-2; no clear D. Germline loops: CDR1 LGHNA, CDR2 YNFKEQ. The V gene lost 1 base and the J gene lost 8 bases, with 8 bases spanning the gap. The CDR3 length is 12 residues. The CDR3 protein is CASSQVNGGYTF. The CDR3 DNA reads as TGTGCCAGCAGCCAAGTGAATGGGGGCTACACCTTC.

This clone has just a few counts. V gene TRBV6-5 combines with J gene TRBJ2-1; the match to TRBD2 covers 12 bases. Trimming at V came to 6 bases and at J to 5 bases, leaving 5 bases not matched to a gene. The CDR3 totals 15 residues. CDR1 MNHEY and CDR2 SVGAGI come from the germline V gene. As DNA, the CDR3 is TGTGCCAGCAGATCACTAGCGGGAGGACACAATGAGCAGTTCTTC. Protein product: CASRSLAGGHNEQFF.

This clone has just a few counts. CDR3 region: CASSFRGANTGELFF. The CDR3 DNA is TGTGCCAGCAGCTTCAGGGGCGCGAACACCGGGGAGCTGTTTTTT. The chain is built from TRBV5-5 and TRBJ2-2; D might be TRBD1 (6 bases). The CDR3 is 15 residues long. Germline CDR1 SGHKS, CDR2 YYEKEE (reference sequence). V shed 2 bases and J shed 0 bases, with 8 bases lying between them.

Worth noting for this clone: The same CDR3 arises from other DNA sequences in this sample as well. The rearrangement links TRBV5-1 to TRBJ2-5, with 8 bases identical to TRBD2. The germline CDR1 and CDR2 sequences are SGHRS and YFSETQ. V gave up 0 bases and J gave up 4 bases; unmatched junction bases: 5. The CDR3 length is 15 residues. The CDR3 nucleotides read TGCGCCAGCAGCTTGGGAGCGGGAGTAGGAGAGACCCAGTACTTC. It translates to CASSLGAGVGETQYF.

V and J are TRBV4-2 and TRBJ1-2; D is uncertain. The CDR3 is made up of 15 amino acids. Trimming stripped 0 bases from V and 0 bases from J, with 8 bases between. CDR1 and CDR2 (germline): LGHNA, YNFKEQ. CDR3 sequence: CASSQDSLTNYGYTF. The DNA of the CDR3 is TGTGCCAGCAGCCAAGATTCCCTAACTAACTATGGCTACACCTTC.

The V and J genes are TRBV29-1 and TRBJ2-7; unclear D gene. The CDR3 consists of 11 residues. V gave up 4 bases and J gave up 2 bases, with 6 bases separating them. Germline CDR1 SQVTM, CDR2 ANQGSEA. The CDR3 bases are TGCAGCGTTGCTAGGGCCTACGAGCAGTACTTC. Encoded protein: CSVARAYEQYF.

Here the CDR3 DNA reads TGTGCCAGCAGCTTAGTAGCGGGAGGAGGAACAGATACGCAGTATTTT. Translated, it gives CASSLVAGGGTDTQYF. V usage is TRBV7-6 and J usage is TRBJ2-3; 10 bases map to TRBD2. CDR1 is SGHVS, CDR2 FNYEAQ, per germline. CDR3 size: 16 residues. V lost 1 base and J lost 3; bases outside the gene matches: 4.

This clone was recorded once. The J gene is TRBJ2-2, the V gene TRBV7-9; the match to TRBD2 covers 7 bases. With 4 bases clipped from V and 7 bases from J, the junction kept 12 bases outside the gene matches. Germline assignment: CDR1 SEHNR and CDR2 FQNEAQ (reference sequence). The CDR3 has 16 residues. Written as DNA, the CDR3 is TGTGCCAGCAGCTCCTGGGGGACTACGCGGAGCGGGGAGCTGTTTTTT. Amino acids: CASSSWGTTRSGELFF. Variable domain in full (rest from reference TRBV7-9 and TRBJ2-2): DTGVSQNPRHKITKRGQNVTFRCDPISEHNRLYWYRQTLGQGPEFLTYFQNEAQLEKSRLLSDRFSAERPKGSFSTLEIQRTEQGDSAMYLCASSSWGTTRSGELFFGEGSRLTVL.

J is TRBJ2-5 and V is TRBV12-5; 10 bases line up with TRBD2. V lost 3 bases to trimming and J lost 4 bases; unmatched junction nucleotides: 5. The CDR3 has 15 residues. Germline loops: CDR1 LGHNT, CDR2 FRNRAP. The CDR3 DNA reads TGTGCTAGTGGTTTAGGGACTAGCGTCGGAGAGACCCAGTACTTC. As protein: CASGLGTSVGETQYF.